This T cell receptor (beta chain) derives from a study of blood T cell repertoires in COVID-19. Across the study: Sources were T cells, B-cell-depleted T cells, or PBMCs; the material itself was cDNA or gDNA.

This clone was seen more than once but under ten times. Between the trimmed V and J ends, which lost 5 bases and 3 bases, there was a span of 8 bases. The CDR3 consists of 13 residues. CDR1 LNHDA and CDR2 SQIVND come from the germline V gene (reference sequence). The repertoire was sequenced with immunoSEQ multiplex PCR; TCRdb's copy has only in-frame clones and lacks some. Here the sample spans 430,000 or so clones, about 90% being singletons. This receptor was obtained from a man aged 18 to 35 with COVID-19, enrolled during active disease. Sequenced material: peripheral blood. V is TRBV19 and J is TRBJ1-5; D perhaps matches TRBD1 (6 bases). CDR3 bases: TGTGCCAGTAGTGGGACACTCAATCAGCCCCAGCATTTT. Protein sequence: CASSGTLNQPQHF.